The TCR beta chain described here comes from a study of T cells in Graves' hyperthyroidism and ophthalmopathy. The study's findings and limits: A model of 13 V-J features distinguished ophthalmopathy from stable hyperthyroidism. The model's output predicted ophthalmopathy at a median of 6.5 months prior to onset.

Hyperthyroidism had been newly diagnosed in patients aged 18 to 65, and its duration was under 2 months. Template material for amplifying TCR beta CDR3 regions consisted of RNA transcripts. A first-round RT-PCR of the TCR CDR3 used the HTBI primer set. TCRdb fed the multiplex PCR reads into MiXCR, producing one record per CDR3 protein. The sample includes 280,000 or so distinct CDR3 sequences, less than 30% seen only once; the top ten take approximately 30%. Details on this clonotype: Antigen: not known.

Germline CDR1 and CDR2: MNHNS and SASEGT. This CDR3 is built from 15 residues. Deletions cut 6 bases from V and 6 bases from J, with 21 bases between. The receptor was isolated from a man aged 40-49 years with Graves' hyperthyroidism that later progressed to Graves' ophthalmopathy. The source material was blood. This chain uses TRBV6-1 with TRBJ2-7; D tentatively fits TRBD1 or TRBD2 (6 bases each). The CDR3 DNA follows: TGTGCCAGCAGGAGAGGGGGGACCCTCCCCGGCGAGCAGTACTTC. Its protein product is CASRRGGTLPGEQYF.